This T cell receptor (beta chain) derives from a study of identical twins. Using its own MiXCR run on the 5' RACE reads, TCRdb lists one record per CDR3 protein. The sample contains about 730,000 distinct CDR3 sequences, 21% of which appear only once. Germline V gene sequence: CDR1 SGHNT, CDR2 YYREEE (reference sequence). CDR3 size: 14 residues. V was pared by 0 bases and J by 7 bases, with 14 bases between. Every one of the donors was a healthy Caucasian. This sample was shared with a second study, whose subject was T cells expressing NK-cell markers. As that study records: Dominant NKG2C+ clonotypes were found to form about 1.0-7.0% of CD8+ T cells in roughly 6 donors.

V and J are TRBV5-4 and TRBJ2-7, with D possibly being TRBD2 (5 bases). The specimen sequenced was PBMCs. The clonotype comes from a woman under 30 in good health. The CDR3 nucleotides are TGTGCCAGCAGCTTGGTGGCCGGGGAAGGTGAGCAGTACTTC. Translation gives CASSLVAGEGEQYF.